This record covers a single TCR beta chain. This sample is part of a study of human CD4 T cells and Enterobacteriaceae. Memory CD4+ T cells were sorted as all CD4+ cells except CD45RA+CCR7+CD95- naive cells, over 95% pure. The germline V gene encodes CDR1 MGHRA and CDR2 YSYEKL. The CDR3 runs to 19 residues. Trimming shortened V by 0 bases and J by 1 base, and 19 bases separated the two germline ends. Generated by immunoSEQ multiplex PCR, the TCRdb table keeps only in-frame clones and is missing some. The data show about 29,000 clones, around 80% seen once. The sequence came from a human donor in good health. The chain is built from TRBV4-1 and TRBJ1-3, with no clear D. Source material: memory CD4+ T cells from blood. The CDR3: CASSQDRADLMGSGNTIYF. CDR3 DNA: TGCGCCAGCAGCCAAGATCGGGCTGATTTGATGGGTTCTGGAAACACCATATATTTT.